The rows below give T cell receptor beta chains drawn from one sample of a study of shared T cell receptors in the human thymus. Repertoires were generated with immunoSEQ multiplex PCR, while TCRdb's copy carries only in-frame clones and drops some. The table shows hundreds of thousands of clones, with more than 75% occurring only once. These sequences were also reported in another study, on human thymus T cells.

The sequencing sample was made of thymocytes. These receptors originate from a boy younger than two with a congenital heart defect. Each CDR3 is given with its conserved first and last residue. Fields, in order: clone size, CDR3 length, V gene, J gene, D gene, CDR3 DNA, CDR3 protein. D genes are given only for firm matches. Not every row has a clone size; where given, it reads once, few, many or a size class.

abundance: NA; len: 11; v_gene: TRBV20-1; j_gene: TRBJ1-1; d_gene: NA; CDR3nt: TGCAGTGCACCTGCGAGGGCTGAAGCTTTCTTT; CDR3aa: CSAPARAEAFF
abundance: NA; len: 20; v_gene: TRBV4-1; j_gene: TRBJ2-2; d_gene: TRBD2; CDR3nt: TGCGCCAGCAGCCAAGATCCAGCGGGGGGGCTTGATCCGAACACCGGGGAGCTGTTTTTT; CDR3aa: CASSQDPAGGLDPNTGELFF
abundance: NA; len: 13; v_gene: TRBV29-1; j_gene: TRBJ1-1; d_gene: TRBD1; CDR3nt: TGCAGCGGACAGGGACGGATGAACACTGAAGCTTTCTTT; CDR3aa: CSGQGRMNTEAFF
abundance: NA; len: 16; v_gene: TRBV11-2; j_gene: TRBJ2-1; d_gene: TRBD2; CDR3nt: TGTGCCAGCAGAACACGAAGGACTAGCTATTACAATGAGCAGTTCTTC; CDR3aa: CASRTRRTSYYNEQFF
abundance: once; len: 14; v_gene: TRBV28; j_gene: TRBJ1-1; d_gene: TRBD1; CDR3nt: TGTGCCAGCTCTAATCAGGACAGGGAAGTTGAAGCTTTCTTT; CDR3aa: CASSNQDREVEAFF
abundance: NA; len: 15; v_gene: TRBV6-5; j_gene: TRBJ2-4; d_gene: TRBD2; CDR3nt: TGTGCCAGCAGTCTTGGGACTAGCGCCGGTGGCATTCAGTACTTC; CDR3aa: CASSLGTSAGGIQYF
abundance: NA; len: 16; v_gene: TRBV4-3; j_gene: TRBJ1-2; d_gene: NA; CDR3nt: TGCGCCAGCAGCCAAGAGAGGTGGTCCGTCCATTATGGCTACACCTTC; CDR3aa: CASSQERWSVHYGYTF
abundance: NA; len: 15; v_gene: TRBV28; j_gene: TRBJ2-1; d_gene: TRBD1; CDR3nt: TGTGCCAGCAGTTTAACTGGGACAGGGGAAGGTGAGCAGTTCTTC; CDR3aa: CASSLTGTGEGEQFF
abundance: NA; len: 16; v_gene: TRBV27; j_gene: TRBJ1-2; d_gene: TRBD1; CDR3nt: TGTGCCAGCAGTGGAATGGGACAGGGGGGAAACTATGGCTACACCTTC; CDR3aa: CASSGMGQGGNYGYTF
abundance: NA; len: 16; v_gene: TRBV27; j_gene: TRBJ2-1; d_gene: TRBD1; CDR3nt: TGTGCCAGCAGTTTCGACAGGGCAGGGGGATACAATGAGCAGTTCTTC; CDR3aa: CASSFDRAGGYNEQFF
abundance: NA; len: 16; v_gene: TRBV12-5; j_gene: TRBJ2-7; d_gene: TRBD1; CDR3nt: TGTGCTAGTGGTTTGGTGGACAGGAGGAGCTCCTACGAGCAGTACTTC; CDR3aa: CASGLVDRRSSYEQYF
abundance: once; len: 15; v_gene: TRBV21-1; j_gene: TRBJ2-7; d_gene: NA; CDR3nt: TGTGCCAGCAGCAGGGGGTCCGGGGGGCACTACGAGCAGTACTTC; CDR3aa: CASSRGSGGHYEQYF
abundance: once; len: 17; v_gene: TRBV28; j_gene: TRBJ1-2; d_gene: TRBD1; CDR3nt: TGTGACAGCAGTGCAGTCCCGACAGGGAGAGTTGACTATGGCTACACCTTC; CDR3aa: CDSSAVPTGRVDYGYTF
abundance: NA; len: 16; v_gene: TRBV1; j_gene: TRBJ2-3; d_gene: NA; CDR3nt: TGCACCAGCAGCCGAGGGACTAGCGGGAGGGGGGATACGCAGTATTTT; CDR3aa: CTSSRGTSGRGDTQYF
abundance: once; len: 16; v_gene: TRBV18; j_gene: TRBJ2-7; d_gene: TRBD1; CDR3nt: TGTGCCAGCTCACCGGTGAGGGGGCTAGGATCCTACGAGCAGTACTTC; CDR3aa: CASSPVRGLGSYEQYF
abundance: NA; len: 15; v_gene: TRBV30; j_gene: TRBJ1-2; d_gene: NA; CDR3nt: TGTGCCTGGAGTGTACTTTGGGGGGTTGACTATGGCTACACCTTC; CDR3aa: CAWSVLWGVDYGYTF
abundance: few; len: 13; v_gene: TRBV5-4; j_gene: TRBJ2-7; d_gene: NA; CDR3nt: TGTGCCAGCAGTACGCAGGTACGCTACGAGCAGTACTTC; CDR3aa: CASSTQVRYEQYF
abundance: NA; len: 14; v_gene: TRBV30; j_gene: TRBJ1-2; d_gene: TRBD1; CDR3nt: TGTGCCTGGAAGCTTGCAGGGGGCTCCTATGGCTACACCTTC; CDR3aa: CAWKLAGGSYGYTF
abundance: few; len: 14; v_gene: TRBV7-9; j_gene: TRBJ1-5; d_gene: TRBD1; CDR3nt: TGTGCCAGCAGCCCGGGACAGGGCAATCAGCCCCAGCATTTT; CDR3aa: CASSPGQGNQPQHF
abundance: NA; len: 14; v_gene: TRBV6-6; j_gene: TRBJ2-1; d_gene: TRBD2; CDR3nt: TGTGCCAGCAATACGGGACTAGCGTACAATGAGCAGTTCTTC; CDR3aa: CASNTGLAYNEQFF
abundance: NA; len: 17; v_gene: TRBV9; j_gene: TRBJ1-4; d_gene: TRBD1; CDR3nt: TGTGCCAGCAGCCTCTCCGGGACAGGGGGGATTAATGAAAAACTGTTTTTT; CDR3aa: CASSLSGTGGINEKLFF
abundance: NA; len: 13; v_gene: TRBV6-5; j_gene: TRBJ1-1; d_gene: TRBD1; CDR3nt: TGTGCCAGCAGTAGGGACAGCAACACTGAAGCTTTCTTT; CDR3aa: CASSRDSNTEAFF
abundance: NA; len: 14; v_gene: TRBV10-2; j_gene: TRBJ2-5; d_gene: NA; CDR3nt: TGCGCCAGCAGTGTGTCCCCAGGCAGAGAGACCCAGTACTTC; CDR3aa: CASSVSPGRETQYF
abundance: NA; len: 15; v_gene: TRBV7-2; j_gene: TRBJ1-3; d_gene: NA; CDR3nt: TGTGCCAGCAGCCCTCACCCCGGCTCTGGAAACACCATATATTTT; CDR3aa: CASSPHPGSGNTIYF
abundance: NA; len: 16; v_gene: TRBV7-9; j_gene: TRBJ2-2; d_gene: NA; CDR3nt: TGTGCCAGCAGCTTAGCGCGAGGCCCCAATGTCGGGGAGCTGTTTTTT; CDR3aa: CASSLARGPNVGELFF
abundance: once; len: 19; v_gene: TRBV4-3; j_gene: TRBJ2-3; d_gene: TRBD2; CDR3nt: TGCGCCAGCAGCCAAGGGACCGGGACTAGCGGGGAACGCCCAGATACGCAGTATTTT; CDR3aa: CASSQGTGTSGERPDTQYF
abundance: NA; len: 22; v_gene: TRBV30; j_gene: TRBJ2-7; d_gene: TRBD2; CDR3nt: TGTGCCTGGAGTGTACTGGGGCCTGTTGGGACTAGCGGGAGGGCCGGGGTATACGAGCAGTACTTC; CDR3aa: CAWSVLGPVGTSGRAGVYEQYF
abundance: NA; len: 12; v_gene: TRBV30; j_gene: TRBJ1-1; d_gene: NA; CDR3nt: TGTGCCTGGAGTGTACGGTCGGGTGAAGCTTTCTTT; CDR3aa: CAWSVRSGEAFF
abundance: NA; len: 15; v_gene: TRBV29-1; j_gene: TRBJ2-5; d_gene: TRBD2; CDR3nt: TGCAGCGCACCTCCGGGACTAGCATCCCAAGAGACCCAGTACTTC; CDR3aa: CSAPPGLASQETQYF
abundance: NA; len: 15; v_gene: TRBV6-5; j_gene: TRBJ1-1; d_gene: NA; CDR3nt: TGTGCCAGCAGTTATCTAGGTCAAGAGTACACTGAAGCTTTCTTT; CDR3aa: CASSYLGQEYTEAFF
abundance: once; len: 15; v_gene: TRBV5-1; j_gene: TRBJ2-5; d_gene: TRBD2; CDR3nt: TGCGCCAGCAGCGGGGGGACTAGTTTTGTCAAGACCCAGTACTTC; CDR3aa: CASSGGTSFVKTQYF
abundance: NA; len: 13; v_gene: TRBV29-1; j_gene: TRBJ2-5; d_gene: TRBD1; CDR3nt: TGCAGCGCCAACCGGGACAGGAGGGAGACCCAGTACTTC; CDR3aa: CSANRDRRETQYF
abundance: NA; len: 11; v_gene: TRBV2; j_gene: TRBJ2-3; d_gene: TRBD2; CDR3nt: TGTGCCAGCACAGCAACTAGCGGGCAGTATTTT; CDR3aa: CASTATSGQYF